Shown below are 27 T cell receptor beta chains from a single sample sequenced in a study of CD8+ T cells in alopecia areata. Treatment here: oral pan-JAK inhibitor, 5-10 mg twice daily. After isolation, RNA underwent reverse transcription to generate cDNA as the sequencing template. The protocol was immunoSEQ multiplex PCR, while the TCRdb copy is restricted to in-frame clones and leaves out a portion. The sample has roughly 250,000 clones, around three fifths seen once; the top ten hold roughly 0.88%. The sequencing here drew on CD4+ T cells sorted from blood, taken around week 54, from a patient treated with tofacitinib. The receptors originated from a human donor with alopecia areata.

The J gene is TRBJ2-1, the V gene TRBV6-1; D is unclear. CDR3 size: 14 residues. The germline CDR1 and CDR2 sequences are MNHNS and SASEGT. The ends were cut back, 0 bases at V and 4 bases at J, with 7 bases in the middle. CDR3 nucleotide sequence: TGTGCCAGCAGTGAAGCCCAGTCTTACAATGAGCAGTTCTTC. Amino acid sequence: CASSEAQSYNEQFF.

The chain employs TRBV18 and TRBJ1-5; D remains unclear. Between the trimmed V and J ends, which lost 0 bases and 7 bases, there was a span of 10 bases. The CDR3 sequence is 14 residues long. Germline CDR1 KGHSH, CDR2 LQKENI. CDR3 sequence reads: CASSPPGLGQPQHF. CDR3 sequence (DNA): TGTGCCAGCTCACCACCAGGGTTAGGGCAGCCCCAGCATTTT.

V is TRBV29-1 and J is TRBJ2-7; D unresolved. The CDR3 length is 12 residues. Trimming took 2 bases from V and 1 from J, leaving 6 bases between them. Germline V gene data show CDR1 as SQVTM and CDR2 as ANQGSEA. The CDR3 region has the DNA TGCAGCGTTGAACTAGGGTCCTACGAGCAGTACTTC. Residues: CSVELGSYEQYF.

With respect to this clone: At the DNA level, this CDR3 is encoded by other sequences in the same sample as well. V gene TRBV30 combines with J gene TRBJ1-5, with D possibly matching TRBD1 (5 bases). The CDR3 extends over 13 amino acids. Trimming took 0 bases from V and 5 from J, leaving 8 bases between them. The germline CDR1 and CDR2 sequences are GTSNPN and SVGIG (reference sequence). Here the CDR3 DNA reads TGTGCCTGGAGTGTATTAGGGGATCAGCCCCAGCATTTT. Translated, it gives CAWSVLGDQPQHF.

This clone was seen a few times. The V and J genes are TRBV6-5 and TRBJ1-5; D is possibly TRBD1 (6 bases). Trimming cost V 5 bases and J 7 bases, with 12 bases left between them. From germline, CDR1 is MNHEY and CDR2 SVGAGI. The CDR3 runs 13 residues. The CDR3 sequence is CASSGGGSQPQHF. CDR3 nucleotides: TGTGCCAGCAGTGGAGGGGGGAGCCAGCCCCAGCATTTT.

This clone was found a few times. The gene calls are TRBV7-2 and TRBJ1-2; the D is unclear. CDR3 length equals 12 residues. Looked up from germline, CDR1 is SGHTA and CDR2 is FQGNSA. V lost 8 bases and J lost 7, with 14 bases in between. The CDR3 nucleotides are TGTGCCAGCGTTAAAGGGCACGGTGGCTACACCTTC. Translating gives CASVKGHGGYTF.

V usage is TRBV29-1 and J usage is TRBJ1-1, with 7 bases identical to TRBD1. Looked up from germline, CDR1 is SQVTM and CDR2 is ANQGSEA. This CDR3 contains 13 residues. J was trimmed by 5 bases and V by 7 bases; bases with no gene match: 10. CDR3 region: CSAGGQRTTEAFF. DNA for the CDR3: TGCAGCGCAGGGGGACAGCGAACGACTGAAGCTTTCTTT.

V and J are TRBV10-3 and TRBJ2-5; TRBD1 might be the D (6 bases). With 2 bases removed from V and 5 bases from J, the gap between germline ends came to 6 bases. The CDR3 runs 12 residues. Germline V CDR1 and CDR2: ENHRY, SYGVKD. The CDR3 protein is CAISETGETQYF. The CDR3 DNA reads as TGTGCCATCAGTGAGACAGGGGAGACCCAGTACTTC.

The rearrangement uses TRBV25-1 and TRBJ1-5; D uncertain. Trimming removed 9 bases from V and 6 bases from J, with 3 bases in between. This CDR3 contains 9 residues. Germline assignment: CDR1 MGHDK and CDR2 SYGVNS. The CDR3 reads CARSQPQHF. The CDR3 coding sequence is TGTGCCAGGTCTCAGCCCCAGCATTTT.

V gene TRBV19 combines with J gene TRBJ1-5; D is perhaps TRBD1 (6 bases). The CDR3 totals 16 residues. CDR1 is LNHDA, CDR2 SQIVND, per germline (reference sequence). The V and J ends lost 7 bases and 6 bases respectively, with 22 bases between them. For the CDR3, the DNA is TGTGCCAGTACCTCGACCGGGGGGCTTTCGGGTCAGCCCCAGCATTTT. Translation gives CASTSTGGLSGQPQHF.

This clone was recorded a few times. The J gene is TRBJ1-5, the V gene TRBV19; D is possibly TRBD1 (5 bases). CDR3 length: 13 residues. V lost 10 bases and J 4 bases, leaving 14 bases between the germline ends. CDR1 and CDR2 (germline): LNHDA, SQIVND (reference sequence). CDR3 bases: TGTGCCACCTCAGGGATAAGTAATCAGCCCCAGCATTTT. This encodes CATSGISNQPQHF.

The V and J genes are TRBV11-2 and TRBJ2-4; D gene uncertain. The V end was cut by 5 bases, the J end by 0 bases, with 5 bases between. The CDR3 covers 13 residues. Germline loops: CDR1 SGHAT, CDR2 FQNNGV. The CDR3 DNA reads as TGTGCCAGCAGCCCACTAGCCAAAAACATTCAGTACTTC. Translating it yields CASSPLAKNIQYF. The whole variable domain, remainder taken from reference TRBV11-2 and TRBJ2-4, is EAGVAQSPRYKIIEKRQSVAFWCNPISGHATLYWYQQILGQGPKLLIQFQNNGVVDDSQLPKDRFSAERLKGVDSTLKIQPAKLEDSAVYLCASSPLAKNIQYFGAGTRLSVL.

This chain links TRBV28 with TRBJ1-5; D is unresolved. The CDR3 totals 11 residues. Trimming cost V 4 bases and J 8 bases, with 6 bases left between them. Germline CDR1 reads MDHEN; CDR2 reads SYDVKM. CDR3 protein: CASSSREPQHF. The CDR3 DNA reads TGTGCCAGCAGTTCTCGCGAGCCCCAGCATTTT.

V gene TRBV4-2 combines with J gene TRBJ2-5, with 8 bases matching TRBD2. V lost 2 bases, J lost 4 bases, and 9 bases stayed unmatched. This CDR3 contains 16 residues. Germline loops: CDR1 LGHNA, CDR2 YNFKEQ. CDR3 DNA: TGTGCCAGCAGCCAAATACTCGGGACTAGTGCAGAGACCCAGTACTTC. It translates to CASSQILGTSAETQYF.

This clone showed up just a few times. This chain uses TRBV11-1 with TRBJ2-4, with D unclear. This CDR3 is built from 13 residues. Trimming cost V 5 bases and J 5 bases, with 10 bases left between them. In germline, CDR1 is SGHAT, CDR2 FQDESV (reference sequence). The CDR3 nucleotides are TGTGCCAGCAGCCGAGGTGCCCAAAACATTCAGTACTTC. Its protein product is CASSRGAQNIQYF. Supplemented by reference TRBV11-1 and TRBJ2-4, the full variable domain reads EAEVAQSPRYKITEKSQAVAFWCDPISGHATLYWYRQILGQGPELLVQFQDESVVDDSQLPKDRFSAERLKGVDSTLKIQPAELGDSAMYLCASSRGAQNIQYFGAGTRLSVL.

The chain uses TRBV27 and TRBJ2-4; D is unresolved. Germline CDR1 MNHEY, CDR2 SMNVEV (reference sequence). Trimming took off 9 bases at V and 5 bases at J, with 8 bases between the two ends. The CDR3 has 11 residues. Written as DNA, the CDR3 is TGTGCCAGTTCTAGGGAAAACATTCAGTACTTC. It is translated as CASSRENIQYF.

The chain links TRBV6-1 to TRBJ2-3; 15 bases fit TRBD2. Germline CDR1 reads MNHNS; CDR2 reads SASEGT. J lost 1 base, V lost 4 bases, and 6 bases had no gene match. This CDR3 comprises 18 residues. CDR3 in DNA: TGTGCCAGCAGTGGGACTAGCGGGGGGGCGGTGGGCACAGATACGCAGTATTTT. Protein: CASSGTSGGAVGTDTQYF.

This clone appeared a few times. The rearrangement uses TRBV29-1 and TRBJ2-1; D remains unclear. The CDR3 is made up of 14 amino acids. Trimming took 5 bases from V and 0 from J, leaving 11 bases between them. Germline CDR1 SQVTM, CDR2 ANQGSEA. The CDR3 reads CSVLWVRSYNEQFF. The CDR3 DNA is TGCAGCGTTCTATGGGTCCGCTCCTACAATGAGCAGTTCTTC.

V gene TRBV30 combines with J gene TRBJ1-2; D remains ambiguous. In germline, CDR1 is GTSNPN, CDR2 SVGIG (reference sequence). The CDR3 runs to 13 residues. V lost 1 base and J lost 4, with 10 bases in between. The CDR3 DNA follows: TGTGCCTGGAGTGAAGATGCCTTCTATGGCTACACCTTC. As protein: CAWSEDAFYGYTF.

This clone showed up just once. The rearrangement uses TRBV29-1 and TRBJ1-6; D perhaps matches TRBD1 (6 bases). Germline CDR1 SQVTM, CDR2 ANQGSEA. The CDR3 is 13 residues long. Deletions cut 7 bases from V and 6 bases from J, with 13 bases between. CDR3 nucleotides: TGCAGCGGACGACAGGACAGTAATTCACCCCTCCACTTT. Its protein is CSGRQDSNSPLHF. The whole variable domain, remainder taken from reference TRBV29-1 and TRBJ1-6, is SAVISQKPSRDICQRGTSLTIQCQVDSQVTMMFWYRQQPGQSLTLIATANQGSEATYESGFVIDKFPISRPNLTFSTLTVSNMSPEDSSIYLCSGRQDSNSPLHFGNGTRLTVT.

The chain joins TRBV7-2 to TRBJ2-5; tentative D call: TRBD2 (6 bases). The V gene lost 4 bases and the J gene lost 4 bases, with 10 bases spanning the gap. This CDR3 contains 13 residues. Germline V gives CDR1 SGHTA, CDR2 FQGNSA. The CDR3 loop reads CASSSGLRETQYF. The CDR3 DNA reads as TGTGCCAGCAGCTCGGGACTCAGAGAGACCCAGTACTTC.

This clone has more than one count but fewer than ten. The chain links TRBV5-6 to TRBJ1-5; TRBD1 matches 9 bases. The CDR3 length is 14 residues. CDR1 is SGHDT, CDR2 YYEEEE, per germline. V gave up 4 bases and J gave up 6 bases; unmatched junction bases: 5. The CDR3 nucleotides are TGTGCCAGCAGCCGGGACAGGGTGCCTCAGCCCCAGCATTTT. This sequence encodes CASSRDRVPQPQHF.

The table lists this clone with a few counts. This chain links TRBV29-1 with TRBJ2-7; the D is unclear. The CDR3 contains 11 residues. Germline CDR1 SQVTM, CDR2 ANQGSEA. V was trimmed by 1 base and J by 6 bases, leaving 7 bases between them. The CDR3 DNA sequence: TGCAGCGTTGAAGGACCAAGCGAGCAGTACTTC. Amino acids: CSVEGPSEQYF.

The chain joins TRBV9 to TRBJ2-1, with 7 bases that match TRBD2. The junction had 10 bases not matched to a gene; V was cut back by 0 bases and J by 4 bases. This CDR3 is built from 17 residues. Germline V gene lookup returns CDR1 SGDLS and CDR2 YYNGEE. CDR3 loop: CASSVGTSVERYNEQFF. The CDR3 DNA is TGTGCCAGCAGCGTAGGAACTAGCGTGGAGCGATACAATGAGCAGTTCTTC.

The J gene is TRBJ2-3, the V gene TRBV9; 8 nucleotides align to TRBD2. V lost 4 bases to trimming and J lost 0 bases; unmatched junction nucleotides: 19. CDR3 length: 20 residues. Germline assignment: CDR1 SGDLS and CDR2 YYNGEE. CDR3 in amino acids: CASSLSGAGGRASSTDTQYF. The CDR3 nucleotides are TGTGCCAGCAGCCTCTCGGGGGCGGGAGGTCGTGCGTCTAGCACAGATACGCAGTATTTT.

The V call is TRBV11-2, the J call TRBJ2-6; D remains unclear. V lost 5 bases and J 0 bases, leaving 5 bases between the germline ends. The CDR3 runs 14 residues. Germline values: CDR1 SGHAT, CDR2 FQNNGV. The CDR3 protein is CASSLDSGANVLTF. In nucleotides, the CDR3 is TGTGCCAGCAGCCTGGACTCTGGGGCCAACGTCCTGACTTTC.

The J gene is TRBJ1-2, the V gene TRBV2, with 9 positions matching TRBD1. This CDR3 spans 14 amino acids. The germline CDR1 and CDR2 sequences are SNHLY and FYNNEI. V trimming: 4 bases; J trimming: 3 bases; junction bases outside the gene matches: 3. CDR3 coding DNA: TGTGCCAGCAGTGTGACAGGGGGGCACTATGGCTACACCTTC. This codes for CASSVTGGHYGYTF.